What follows are 6 T cell receptor beta chains derived from one specimen sequenced in a study of blood T cell repertoires in COVID-19. Sequencing was performed with immunoSEQ multiplex PCR; in TCRdb, only in-frame clones are kept and a portion is missing. Of about 190,000 clones detected, less than 85% appear once; the ten largest clones hold around an eighth. The sequenced sample was peripheral blood. The source of these receptors is a woman in her forties or fifties with acute or convalescent COVID-19.

This chain's CDR3 is CASSPDNLGSNEQFF. CDR3 nucleotide sequence: TGTGCCAGCAGCCCGGACAACCTCGGTTCAAATGAGCAGTTCTTC. The genes are TRBV5-6 and TRBJ2-1, with TRBD1 as a possible D gene (5 bases). CDR1 SGHDT and CDR2 YYEEEE come from the germline V gene. Trimming stripped 4 bases from V and 7 bases from J, with 18 bases between. CDR3 length: 15 residues.

This chain uses TRBV30 with TRBJ1-1, with TRBD1 matching 8 bases. V gave up 1 base and J gave up 4 bases; unmatched junction bases: 2. The CDR3 runs 13 residues. Germline V lookup: CDR1 GTSNPN, CDR2 SVGIG (reference sequence). The CDR3 bases are TGTGCCTGGAGTGCAGGGGGCCGCACTGAAGCTTTCTTT. Its translation is CAWSAGGRTEAFF.

This clone came up a few times. The chain recombines TRBV5-5 with TRBJ2-1, with 13 positions matching TRBD2. CDR3 size: 17 residues. Looked up from germline, CDR1 is SGHKS and CDR2 is YYEKEE (reference sequence). V lost 4 bases, J lost 6 bases, and 10 bases stayed unmatched. The CDR3 DNA follows: TGTGCCAGCAGCCAGTCACCGGGACTAGCGGGACTCAATGAGCAGTTCTTC. Protein product: CASSQSPGLAGLNEQFF.

The chain joins TRBV5-1 to TRBJ1-6, with TRBD1 as a possible D gene (6 bases). The CDR3 is made up of 17 amino acids. Trimming pared 4 bases from V and 0 bases from J, leaving 14 bases between. Germline V gene lookup returns CDR1 SGHRS and CDR2 YFSETQ. The DNA of the CDR3 is TGCGCCAGCAGCAGACAGGATCTGAGCTCCTATAATTCACCCCTCCACTTT. Its protein is CASSRQDLSSYNSPLHF.

This rearrangement joins TRBV19 to TRBJ1-5, with TRBD1 identical over 9 bases. Germline assignment: CDR1 LNHDA and CDR2 SQIVND (reference sequence). This CDR3 has 15 residues. Trimming took 7 bases from V and 2 from J; bases not matched to a gene: 6. The CDR3 coding sequence is TGTGCCAGTAAACAGGGGGCAGGGGGCAATCAGCCCCAGCATTTT. Translated: CASKQGAGGNQPQHF.

The V call is TRBV9, the J call TRBJ2-2; D is undetermined. Trimming left V 2 bases short and J 6 bases short, with 5 bases between. The germline gives CDR1 SGDLS, CDR2 YYNGEE. The CDR3 extends over 12 amino acids. CDR3 loop: CASSVSAGELFF. For the CDR3, the DNA is TGTGCCAGCAGCGTGTCGGCCGGGGAGCTGTTTTTT.